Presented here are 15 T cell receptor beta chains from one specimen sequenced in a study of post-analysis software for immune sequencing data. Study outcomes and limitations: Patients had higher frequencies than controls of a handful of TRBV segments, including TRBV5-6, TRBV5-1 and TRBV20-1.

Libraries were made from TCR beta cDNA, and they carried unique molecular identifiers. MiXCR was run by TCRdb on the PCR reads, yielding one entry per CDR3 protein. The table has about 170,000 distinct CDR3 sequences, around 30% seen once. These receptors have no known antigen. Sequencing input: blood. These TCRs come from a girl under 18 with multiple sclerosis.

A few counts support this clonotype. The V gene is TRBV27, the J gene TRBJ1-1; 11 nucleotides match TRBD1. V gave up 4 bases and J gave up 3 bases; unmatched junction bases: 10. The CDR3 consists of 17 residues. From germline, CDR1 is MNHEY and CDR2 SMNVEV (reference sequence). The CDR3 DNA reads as TGTGCCAGCAGTTCGATGGGACAGGGGGGTTTTGACACTGAAGCTTTCTTT. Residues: CASSSMGQGGFDTEAFF.

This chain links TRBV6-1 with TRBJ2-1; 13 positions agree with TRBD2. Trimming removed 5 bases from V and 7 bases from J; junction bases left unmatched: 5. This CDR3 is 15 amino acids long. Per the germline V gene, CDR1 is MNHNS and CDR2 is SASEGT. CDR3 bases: TGTGCCAGCAGTAGACCGGGACTAGCGGGAAATGAGCAGTTCTTC. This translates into CASSRPGLAGNEQFF.

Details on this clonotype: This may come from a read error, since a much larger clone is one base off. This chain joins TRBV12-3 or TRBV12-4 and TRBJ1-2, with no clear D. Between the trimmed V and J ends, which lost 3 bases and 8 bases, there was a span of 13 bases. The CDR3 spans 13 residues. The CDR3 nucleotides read TGTGCCAGCAGTTTTCTCCGGGCATTCGGCTACACCTTC. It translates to CASSFLRAFGYTF.

CDR3 sequence: CASSFPPGLAALSTDTQYF. DNA for the CDR3: TGTGCCAGCAGCTTCCCGCCGGGACTAGCGGCCCTTAGCACAGATACGCAGTATTTT. This chain joins TRBV12-3 or TRBV12-4 and TRBJ2-3, with 11 bases that match TRBD2. V shed 6 bases and J 0 bases; nucleotides not matched to a gene: 14. CDR3 size: 19 residues.

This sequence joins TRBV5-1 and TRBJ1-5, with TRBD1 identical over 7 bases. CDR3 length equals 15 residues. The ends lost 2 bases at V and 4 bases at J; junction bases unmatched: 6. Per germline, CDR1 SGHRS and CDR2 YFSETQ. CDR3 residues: CASSLSGGVNQPQHF. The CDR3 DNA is TGCGCCAGCAGCTTATCAGGGGGTGTTAATCAGCCCCAGCATTTT.

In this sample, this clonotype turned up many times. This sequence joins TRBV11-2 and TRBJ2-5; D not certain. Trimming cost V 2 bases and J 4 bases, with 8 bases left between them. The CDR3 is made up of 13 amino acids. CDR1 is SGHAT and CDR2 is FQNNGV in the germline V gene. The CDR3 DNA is TGTGCCAGCAGCTTATGGCAGACAGAGACCCAGTACTTC. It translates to CASSLWQTETQYF.

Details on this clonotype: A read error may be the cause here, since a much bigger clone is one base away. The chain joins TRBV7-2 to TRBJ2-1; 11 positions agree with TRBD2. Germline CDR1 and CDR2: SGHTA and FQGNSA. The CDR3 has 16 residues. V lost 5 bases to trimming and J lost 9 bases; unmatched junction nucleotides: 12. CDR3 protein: CASSPAGLAAPGEQFF. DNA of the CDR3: TGTGCCAGCAGCCCCGCGGGACTAGCGGCTCCCGGTGAGCAGTTCTTC.

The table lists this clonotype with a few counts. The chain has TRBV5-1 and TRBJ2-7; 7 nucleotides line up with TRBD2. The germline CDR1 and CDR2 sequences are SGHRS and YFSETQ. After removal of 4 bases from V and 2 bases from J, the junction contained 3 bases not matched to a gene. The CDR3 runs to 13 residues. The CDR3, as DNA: TGCGCCAGCAGCACCGGGAGGACCTACGAGCAGTACTTC. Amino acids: CASSTGRTYEQYF.

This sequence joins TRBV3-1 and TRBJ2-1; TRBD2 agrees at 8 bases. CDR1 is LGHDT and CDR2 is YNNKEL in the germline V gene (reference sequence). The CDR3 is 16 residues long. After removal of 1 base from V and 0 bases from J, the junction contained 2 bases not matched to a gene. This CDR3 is CASSQGLALSYNEQFF. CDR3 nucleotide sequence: TGTGCCAGCAGCCAAGGACTAGCGCTCTCCTACAATGAGCAGTTCTTC.

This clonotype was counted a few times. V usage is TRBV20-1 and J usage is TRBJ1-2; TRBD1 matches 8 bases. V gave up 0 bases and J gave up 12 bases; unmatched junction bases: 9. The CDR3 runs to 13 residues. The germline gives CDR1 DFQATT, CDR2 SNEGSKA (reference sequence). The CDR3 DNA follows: TGCAGTGCTAGAGACGGACAGGGAGAGGGCCACACCTTC. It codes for CSARDGQGEGHTF.

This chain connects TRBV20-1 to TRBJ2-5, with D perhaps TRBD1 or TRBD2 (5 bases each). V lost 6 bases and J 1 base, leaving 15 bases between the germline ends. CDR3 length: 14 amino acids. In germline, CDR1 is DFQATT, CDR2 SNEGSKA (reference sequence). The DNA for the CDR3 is TGCAGTGCGGAGAGAGGGGACGCCCAAGAGACCCAGTACTTC. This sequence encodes CSAERGDAQETQYF.

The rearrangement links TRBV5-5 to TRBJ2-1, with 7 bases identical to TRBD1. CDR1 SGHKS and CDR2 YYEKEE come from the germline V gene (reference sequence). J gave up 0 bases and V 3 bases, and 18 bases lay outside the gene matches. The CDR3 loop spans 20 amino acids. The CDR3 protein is CASSWSDRTPLRSSYNEQFF. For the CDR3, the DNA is TGTGCCAGCAGCTGGTCGGACAGGACACCCCTCCGGAGCTCCTACAATGAGCAGTTCTTC.

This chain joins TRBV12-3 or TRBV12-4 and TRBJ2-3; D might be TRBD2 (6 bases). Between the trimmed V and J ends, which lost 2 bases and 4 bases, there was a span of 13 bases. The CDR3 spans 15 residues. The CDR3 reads CASSLPSVSADTQYF. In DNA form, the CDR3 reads TGTGCCAGCAGTTTACCTAGCGTGAGCGCAGATACGCAGTATTTT.

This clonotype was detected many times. The CDR3 region is CASSSRHEQFF. CDR3 bases: TGTGCCAGCAGTTCACGTCATGAGCAGTTCTTC. The chain combines TRBV27 with TRBJ2-1; the D is unclear. CDR1 is MNHEY and CDR2 is SMNVEV in the germline V gene (reference sequence). The CDR3 extends over 11 amino acids. Trimming left V 4 bases short and J 8 bases short, with 6 bases between.

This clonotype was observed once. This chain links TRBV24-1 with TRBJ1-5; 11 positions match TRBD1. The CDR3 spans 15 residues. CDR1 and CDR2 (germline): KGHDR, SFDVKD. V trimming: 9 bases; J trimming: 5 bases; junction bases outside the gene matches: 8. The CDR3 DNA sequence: TGTGCCACCGGGACAGGGGGAGGAAGCGATCAGCCCCAGCATTTT. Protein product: CATGTGGGSDQPQHF.